Shown below are 2 T cell receptor beta chains from a single sample sequenced in a study of blood T cell repertoires in COVID-19. TCRdb's table, derived via immunoSEQ multiplex PCR, lists solely in-frame clones and lacks some. Altogether tens of thousands of clones are present, 82% being singletons, with the ten largest covering under 50%. The sample was peripheral blood. The receptors here all came from a man older than 75 with active or convalescent COVID-19.

The chain has TRBV7-6 and TRBJ2-1; 9 bases map to TRBD2. This CDR3 region has 14 residues. CDR1 and CDR2 from the germline V gene are SGHVS and FNYEAQ. V lost 1 base, J lost 7 bases, and 2 bases stayed unmatched. CDR3 residues: CASSLVAGVNEQFF. Written as DNA, the CDR3 is TGTGCCAGCAGCTTAGTAGCGGGAGTGAATGAGCAGTTCTTC.

The sample holds a few counts of this clone. The chain carries TRBV5-1 and TRBJ2-7; 10 bases are shared with TRBD1. CDR3 size: 14 residues. The trim removed 4 bases at V and 5 bases at J, leaving 6 bases unmatched. Germline V gene data show CDR1 as SGHRS and CDR2 as YFSETQ. The CDR3 region is CASSAGQGFNEQYF. CDR3 DNA sequence: TGCGCCAGCAGCGCGGGACAGGGGTTTAACGAGCAGTACTTC. The full variable domain, completed using reference TRBV5-1 and TRBJ2-7, is KAGVTQTPRYLIKTRGQQVTLSCSPISGHRSVSWYQQTPGQGLQFLFEYFSETQRNKGNFPGRFSGRQFSNSRSEMNVSTLELGDSALYLCASSAGQGFNEQYFGPGTRLTVT.